A single sample gave rise to the 20 T cell receptor beta chains below, sequenced in a study of blood T cells in healthy people across ages. The second PCR ran roughly 6 to 11 cycles with a sample-barcoded 5' primer and J-beta primers. TCRdb reanalysed the 5' RACE reads using MiXCR and keeps one entry per CDR3 protein. Among fewer than 900,000 distinct CDR3 sequences, about 52% were seen once, and the ten largest hold around a third. Sequenced sample: blood. All receptors derive from a woman aged 55-69 years in good health.

This clonotype was observed once. The genes are TRBV11-1 and TRBJ2-5, with D possibly called TRBD1 or TRBD2 (5 bases each). The CDR3 extends over 14 amino acids. CDR1 and CDR2 from the germline V gene are SGHAT and FQDESV (reference sequence). With 3 bases removed from V and 11 bases from J, the gap between germline ends came to 19 bases. DNA of the CDR3: TGTGCCAGCAGCTTTGAGGGGTTGGGCAATGAGCAGTACTTC. Its translation: CASSFEGLGNEQYF.

CDR3 amino acids: CASSYGVSYSPLHF. CDR3 bases: TGTGCCAGCAGCTATGGCGTTTCCTATTCACCCCTCCACTTT. The chain has TRBV11-2 and TRBJ1-6; D remains unclear. Trimming pared 4 bases from V and 8 bases from J, leaving 12 bases between. The CDR3 extends over 14 amino acids. Looked up from germline, CDR1 is SGHAT and CDR2 is FQNNGV.

This clonotype was observed a few times. The genes are TRBV20-1 and TRBJ2-1; 8 bases align to TRBD2. CDR1 is DFQATT, CDR2 SNEGSKA, per germline (reference sequence). Trimming cost V 7 bases and J 2 bases; bases outside gene matches: 4. The CDR3 length is 13 residues. The CDR3 DNA reads TGCAGTGTGCTAGCGGGCGCCTACAATGAGCAGTTCTTC. This codes for CSVLAGAYNEQFF.

The chain joins TRBV5-6 to TRBJ2-2; D gene unclear. CDR1 is SGHDT and CDR2 is YYEEEE in the germline V gene. Deletions cut 2 bases from V and 5 bases from J, with 7 bases between. The CDR3 runs 13 residues. CDR3 nucleotides: TGTGCCAGCAGCTTTGACAAAACCGGGGAGCTGTTTTTT. Translated, it gives CASSFDKTGELFF.

As concerns this clonotype: The junction departs from germline at one end; a sequencing error may be responsible. The chain couples TRBV3-1 to TRBJ2-1; 9 bases are shared with TRBD1. Germline CDR1 and CDR2: LGHDT and YNNKEL (reference sequence). CDR3 length: 13 residues. CDR3 sequence reads: CASTQSRGQGTFF. The CDR3 DNA reads TGTGCCAGCACCCAATCCAGGGGACAGGGTACGTTCTTC.

This clonotype occurred a few times. The V call is TRBV4-3, the J call TRBJ2-3; 9 nucleotides match TRBD2. CDR1 and CDR2 from the germline V gene are LGHNA and YSLEER. CDR3 length: 17 residues. V was pared by 0 bases and J by 4 bases, with 8 bases of the junction left unmatched. CDR3 sequence reads: CASSQDSAGGIADTQYF. The CDR3 region has the DNA TGCGCCAGCAGCCAAGATTCCGCGGGAGGGATCGCAGATACGCAGTATTTT.

V is TRBV2 and J is TRBJ2-3, with a possible D match to TRBD1 (5 bases). From germline, CDR1 is SNHLY and CDR2 FYNNEI. This CDR3 contains 13 residues. V shed 8 bases and J shed 0 bases, with 9 bases lying between them. The CDR3 loop reads CASGRTSTDTQYF. The CDR3, as DNA: TGTGCCAGCGGTCGGACAAGCACAGATACGCAGTATTTT.

Here the CDR3 DNA reads TGTGCCAGCAGCCTTGGACAGGGTCGGTCGGGGTACGAGCAGTACTTC. It encodes CASSLGQGRSGYEQYF. The V and J genes are TRBV9 and TRBJ2-7, with 8 nucleotides matching TRBD1. This CDR3 has 16 residues. The V segment lost 4 bases and the J segment 4 bases; nucleotides outside the gene matches: 13. Germline values: CDR1 SGDLS, CDR2 YYNGEE.

Turning to this clonotype: A much bigger clone sits one base away, suggesting this may be a read error. This chain uses TRBV7-9 with TRBJ2-1, with 8 bases aligning to TRBD2. The end of the DNA fits TRBJ2-7 better, so the J call may be wrong. Germline-derived CDR1 and CDR2 are SEHNR and FQNEAQ (reference sequence). The CDR3 extends over 16 amino acids. CDR3 nucleotides: TGTGCCAGCAGCTTAAGGGCTAGCGGGTGGTACAATGAGCAGTACTTC. This sequence encodes CASSLRASGWYNEQYF.

V is TRBV7-3 and J is TRBJ2-1; tentatively, D is TRBD2 (6 bases). CDR3 length equals 15 residues. Germline CDR1 SGHTA, CDR2 FQGTGA. V was trimmed by 1 base and J by 0 bases, leaving 7 bases between them. The CDR3 region is CASSLMTSSYNEQFF. The CDR3 nucleotides read TGTGCCAGCAGCTTAATGACTAGCTCCTACAATGAGCAGTTCTTC.

The genes are TRBV7-6 and TRBJ1-1; 7 bases fit TRBD1. The V gene's germline CDR1 is SGHVS and CDR2 FNYEAQ. The ends lost 5 bases at V and 1 base at J; junction bases unmatched: 4. The CDR3 is 14 residues long. The CDR3 DNA reads TGTGCCAGCAGCCGTGGGACAGCGAACACTGAAGCTTTCTTT. Its protein product is CASSRGTANTEAFF.

The genes are TRBV6-2 or TRBV6-3 and TRBJ2-4; the match to TRBD2 covers 10 bases. The CDR3 is 13 amino acids. With 7 bases clipped from V and 7 bases from J, the junction kept 4 bases outside the gene matches. The germline V gene has CDR1 MNHEY and CDR2 SVGEGT. The CDR3 is CASNLAGGNIQYF. CDR3 sequence (DNA): TGTGCCAGCAATTTAGCGGGAGGCAACATTCAGTACTTC.

The sample holds one count of this clonotype. V gene TRBV20-1 combines with J gene TRBJ1-4; D call uncertain. Germline CDR1 and CDR2: DFQATT and SNEGSKA (reference sequence). The CDR3 has 14 residues. V lost 5 bases to trimming and J lost 7 bases, with 17 bases between them. The CDR3 protein is CSAFPDVNSEKLFF. CDR3 DNA sequence: TGCAGTGCTTTCCCAGACGTCAACTCTGAAAAACTGTTTTTT.

In this sample, this clonotype turned up a few times. The rearrangement links TRBV28 to TRBJ2-5; TRBD1 matches at 7 bases. The end of the DNA fits TRBJ2-7 better, so the J call may be wrong. CDR3 size: 15 residues. Germline V gene data show CDR1 as MDHEN and CDR2 as SYDVKM. CDR3 amino acids: CASSSTGNLLREQYF. The CDR3 DNA reads TGTGCCAGCAGTTCGACAGGGAACCTACTACGCGAGCAGTACTTC.

The V call is TRBV4-1, the J call TRBJ2-1, with no clear D. In germline, CDR1 is MGHRA, CDR2 YSYEKL. Between the trimmed V and J ends, which lost 0 bases and 12 bases, there was a span of 9 bases. The CDR3 runs 12 residues. In DNA form, the CDR3 reads TGCGCCAGCAGCCAAGATCGGAAGCGGCAGTTCTTC. Encoded protein: CASSQDRKRQFF.

The rearrangement uses TRBV20-1 and TRBJ2-7; D unresolved. Germline CDR1 and CDR2: DFQATT and SNEGSKA (reference sequence). V was cut by 7 bases and J by 4 bases, with 11 bases left in between. There are 11 residues in the CDR3. DNA of the CDR3: TGCAGTGTCCCTACCGGGTACGAGCAGTACTTC. Amino acid sequence: CSVPTGYEQYF.

This clonotype has just a few counts. V and J are TRBV7-6 and TRBJ2-5, with 9 bases fitting TRBD1. Trimming cost V 0 bases and J 2 bases; bases outside gene matches: 7. The CDR3 sequence is 17 residues long. Germline assignment: CDR1 SGHVS and CDR2 FNYEAQ. CDR3 sequence reads: CASSLAQGQGTQETQYF. DNA of the CDR3: TGTGCCAGCAGCTTAGCCCAGGGACAGGGAACGCAAGAGACCCAGTACTTC.

The rearrangement joins TRBV10-3 to TRBJ1-2; D gene uncertain. CDR3 length equals 14 residues. V dropped 0 bases and J dropped 5 bases, with 10 bases sitting between them. Germline CDR1 is ENHRY and CDR2 is SYGVKD. CDR3 nucleotides: TGTGCCATCAGTGAGTCGAGGGATTCATATGGCTACACCTTC. Its translation: CAISESRDSYGYTF.

This chain links TRBV27 with TRBJ1-6, with D possibly matching TRBD1 (6 bases). With 4 bases removed from V and 8 bases from J, the gap between germline ends came to 12 bases. Germline V lookup: CDR1 MNHEY, CDR2 SMNVEV (reference sequence). This CDR3 region has 14 residues. The CDR3 loop is CASSSGGRHSPLHF. The CDR3 DNA reads TGTGCCAGCAGTTCGGGGGGGCGTCATTCACCCCTCCACTTT.

V usage is TRBV15 and J usage is TRBJ2-2; D is unclear. Trimming took 1 base from V and 6 from J, leaving 9 bases between them. The germline V gene has CDR1 LNHNV and CDR2 YYDKDF (reference sequence). The CDR3 totals 14 residues. CDR3 bases: TGTGCCACCAGCAGAGGAGGCCCCCCCGGGGAGCTGTTTTTT. This encodes CATSRGGPPGELFF. The entire variable domain, with the rest obtained from reference TRBV15 and TRBJ2-2, is as follows: DAMVIQNPRYQVTQFGKPVTLSCSQTLNHNVMYWYQQKSSQAPKLLFHYYDKDFNNEADTPDNFQSRRPNTSFCFLDIRSPGLGDTAMYLCATSRGGPPGELFFGEGSRLTVL.